This record covers a single TCR beta chain. The antigen is unknown. Trimming removed 4 bases from V and 0 bases from J, with 6 bases in between. The CDR3 has 13 amino acids. Germline CDR1 and CDR2: MRHNA and SNTAGT. The sample belongs to a study of T cell responses to AZD1222 COVID-19 vaccine. Study-level findings and limits: With dominance at 160-218 and 743-854, vaccine-associated CD4 TCRs spanned spike. Donors skewed white British and female; clonal diversity was possibly underestimated.

Sequencing used immunoSEQ multiplex PCR; TCRdb keeps in-frame clones, though not all of them. The profile shows some 90,000 clones, 70% to 90% of them singletons. The material sequenced was peripheral blood, taken on day 0 of AZD1222 vaccination. The source of this sequence is an adult in good health. This chain links TRBV6-4 with TRBJ2-5; no clear D gene. In nucleotides, the CDR3 is TGTGCCAGCAGTGCCAACCACCAAGAGACCCAGTACTTC. Translated, it gives CASSANHQETQYF.